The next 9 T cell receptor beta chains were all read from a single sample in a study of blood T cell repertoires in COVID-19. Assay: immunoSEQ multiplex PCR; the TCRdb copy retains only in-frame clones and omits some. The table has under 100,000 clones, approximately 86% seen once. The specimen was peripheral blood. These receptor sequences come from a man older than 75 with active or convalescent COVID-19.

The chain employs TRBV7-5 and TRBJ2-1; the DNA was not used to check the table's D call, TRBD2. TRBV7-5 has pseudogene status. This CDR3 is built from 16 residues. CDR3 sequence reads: CVRSRRSEREKDEQFF. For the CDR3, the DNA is TGTGTCAGAAGCCGCAGGTCGGAGCGGGAGAAGGATGAGCAGTTCTTC.

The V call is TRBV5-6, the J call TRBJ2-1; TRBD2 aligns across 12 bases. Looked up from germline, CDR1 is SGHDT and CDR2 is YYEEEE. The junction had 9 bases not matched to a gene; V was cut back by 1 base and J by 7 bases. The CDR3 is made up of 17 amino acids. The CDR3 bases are TGTGCCAGCAGCTTGCAGGGGTTGACTAGCGGGGGTAATGAGCAGTTCTTC. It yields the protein CASSLQGLTSGGNEQFF.

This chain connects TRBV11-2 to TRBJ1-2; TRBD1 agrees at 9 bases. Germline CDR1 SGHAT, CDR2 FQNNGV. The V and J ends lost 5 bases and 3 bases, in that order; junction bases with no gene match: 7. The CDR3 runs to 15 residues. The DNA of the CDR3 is TGTGCCAGCAGCCCCGGGACAGGGAGGTACTATGGCTACACCTTC. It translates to CASSPGTGRYYGYTF.

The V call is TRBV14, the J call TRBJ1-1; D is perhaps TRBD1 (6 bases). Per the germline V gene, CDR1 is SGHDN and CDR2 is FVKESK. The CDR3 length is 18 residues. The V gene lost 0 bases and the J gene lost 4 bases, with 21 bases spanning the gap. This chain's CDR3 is CASSQDYRVRGAGTEAFF. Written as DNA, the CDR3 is TGTGCCAGCAGCCAAGATTACCGTGTACGGGGGGCGGGCACTGAAGCTTTCTTT.

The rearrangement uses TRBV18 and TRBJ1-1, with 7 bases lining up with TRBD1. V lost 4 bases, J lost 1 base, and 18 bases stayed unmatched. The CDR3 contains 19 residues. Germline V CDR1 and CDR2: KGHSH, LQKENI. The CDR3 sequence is CASSLFDSVRGTANTEAFF. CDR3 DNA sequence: TGTGCCAGCTCACTTTTCGACAGCGTCCGAGGGACAGCGAACACTGAAGCTTTCTTT. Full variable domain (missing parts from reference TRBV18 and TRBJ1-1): NAGVMQNPRHLVRRRGQEARLRCSPMKGHSHVYWYRQLPEEGLKFMVYLQKENIIDESGMPKERFSAEFPKEGPSILRIQQVVRGDSAAYFCASSLFDSVRGTANTEAFFGQGTRLTVV.

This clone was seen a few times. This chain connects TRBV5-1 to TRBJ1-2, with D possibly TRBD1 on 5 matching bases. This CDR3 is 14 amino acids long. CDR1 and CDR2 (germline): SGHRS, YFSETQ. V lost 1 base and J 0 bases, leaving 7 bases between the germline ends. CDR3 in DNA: TGCGCCAGCAGCTTGACAGGAGCTAACTATGGCTACACCTTC. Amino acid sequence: CASSLTGANYGYTF. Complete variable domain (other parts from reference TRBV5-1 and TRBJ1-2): KAGVTQTPRYLIKTRGQQVTLSCSPISGHRSVSWYQQTPGQGLQFLFEYFSETQRNKGNFPGRFSGRQFSNSRSEMNVSTLELGDSALYLCASSLTGANYGYTFGSGTRLTVV.

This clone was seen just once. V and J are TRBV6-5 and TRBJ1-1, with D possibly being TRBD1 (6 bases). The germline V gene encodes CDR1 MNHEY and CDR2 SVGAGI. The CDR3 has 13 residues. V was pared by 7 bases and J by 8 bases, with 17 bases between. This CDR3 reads CASNKISGTEAFF. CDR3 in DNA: TGTGCCAGCAACAAAATATCCGGGACAGAAGCTTTCTTT.

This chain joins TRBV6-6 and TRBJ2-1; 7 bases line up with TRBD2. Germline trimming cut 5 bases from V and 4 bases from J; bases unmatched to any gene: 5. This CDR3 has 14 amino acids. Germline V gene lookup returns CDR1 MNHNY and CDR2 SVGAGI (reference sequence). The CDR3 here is CASSPNGGYNEQFF. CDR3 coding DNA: TGTGCCAGCAGTCCGAACGGGGGGTACAATGAGCAGTTCTTC.

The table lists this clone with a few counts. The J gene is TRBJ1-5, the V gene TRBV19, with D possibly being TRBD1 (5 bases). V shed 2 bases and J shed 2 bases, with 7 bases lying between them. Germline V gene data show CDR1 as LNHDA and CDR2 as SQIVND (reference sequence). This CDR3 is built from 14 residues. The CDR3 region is CASSIQGGNQPQHF. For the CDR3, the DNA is TGTGCCAGTAGTATACAAGGGGGCAATCAGCCCCAGCATTTT.